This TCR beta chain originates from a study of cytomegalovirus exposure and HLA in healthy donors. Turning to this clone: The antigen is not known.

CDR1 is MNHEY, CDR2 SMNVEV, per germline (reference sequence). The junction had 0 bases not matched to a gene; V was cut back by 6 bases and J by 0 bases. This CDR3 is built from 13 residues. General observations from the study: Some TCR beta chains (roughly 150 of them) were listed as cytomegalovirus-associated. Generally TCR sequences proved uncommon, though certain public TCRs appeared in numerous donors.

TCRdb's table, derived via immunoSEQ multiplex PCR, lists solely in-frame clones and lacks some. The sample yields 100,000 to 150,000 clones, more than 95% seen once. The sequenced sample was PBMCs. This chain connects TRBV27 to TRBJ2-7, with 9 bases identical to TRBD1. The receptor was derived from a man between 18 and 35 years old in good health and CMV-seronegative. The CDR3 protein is CASRTGGSYEQYF. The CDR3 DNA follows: TGTGCCAGCAGGACAGGGGGCTCCTACGAGCAGTACTTC.